Listed here are 11 T cell receptor beta chains from one sample, sequenced in a study of T cell changes during pregnancy in multiple sclerosis. Only in-frame clones appear in the TCRdb table, and some are missing; sequencing was by immunoSEQ multiplex PCR. The sample lists around 63,000 clones; around 90% were seen once. This specimen was peripheral blood, taken after pregnancy. The receptors were gathered from a female donor with multiple sclerosis, enrolled in a pregnancy study.

V and J are TRBV5-4 and TRBJ2-7, with TRBD2 identical over 7 bases. CDR1 is SGHNT and CDR2 is YYREEE in the germline V gene (reference sequence). J gave up 0 bases and V 7 bases, and 1 base lay outside the gene matches. The CDR3 consists of 12 residues. The CDR3 DNA sequence: TGTGCCAGCCGCGGGAGCTCCTACGAGCAGTACTTC. This codes for CASRGSSYEQYF.

V is TRBV5-6 and J is TRBJ2-1; 8 positions match TRBD2. This CDR3 has 18 amino acids. J was trimmed by 0 bases and V by 2 bases; bases with no gene match: 10. Germline assignment: CDR1 SGHDT and CDR2 YYEEEE. Written as DNA, the CDR3 is TGTGCCAGCAGCTTAGAACTAGCGGAAACTGTCTCCTACAATGAGCAGTTCTTC. Protein product: CASSLELAETVSYNEQFF. The full variable domain, rest sourced from reference TRBV5-6 and TRBJ2-1, is DAGVTQSPTHLIKTRGQQVTLRCSPKSGHDTVSWYQQALGQGPQFIFQYYEEEERQRGNFPDRFSGHQFPNYSSELNVNALLLGDSALYLCASSLELAETVSYNEQFFGPGTRLTVL.

As DNA, the CDR3 is TGCGCCAGCAGGGCCCCCGGGAGCTCCTACAATGAGCAGTTCTTC. This sequence encodes CASRAPGSSYNEQFF. J is TRBJ2-1 and V is TRBV10-2; D may be TRBD2 (6 bases). V lost 6 bases, J lost 0 bases, and 12 bases lay in between. The CDR3 runs to 15 residues. Germline V gene data show CDR1 as WSHSY and CDR2 as SAAADI.

The chain employs TRBV6-4 and TRBJ1-2; possible D gene TRBD1, 5 bases. CDR1 is MRHNA, CDR2 SNTAGT, per germline. The CDR3 runs to 14 residues. Trimming removed 0 bases at V and 8 bases at J, with 13 bases between. The CDR3 nucleotides are TGTGCCAGCAGTGACTCCTTGGCAGGGAAAGGCTACACCTTC. Translating gives CASSDSLAGKGYTF.

The CDR3: CASSFLAIQRTDTQYF. The CDR3 DNA reads as TGTGCCAGCAGTTTTTTGGCCATACAACGCACAGATACGCAGTATTTT. The gene calls are TRBV27 and TRBJ2-3; D unclear. Trimming cost V 3 bases and J 1 base, with 14 bases left between them. The CDR3 contains 16 residues. Per germline, CDR1 MNHEY and CDR2 SMNVEV (reference sequence).

V and J are TRBV19 and TRBJ2-3; D not resolved. The CDR3 spans 12 residues. Germline CDR1 LNHDA, CDR2 SQIVND (reference sequence). The V end lost 5 bases, the J end lost 8 bases, and 11 bases lay between the germline ends. The DNA of the CDR3 is TGTGCCAGTAGTGCTGAGCCATCTACGCAGTATTTT. Translated, it gives CASSAEPSTQYF.

The V call is TRBV2, the J call TRBJ2-3, with D possibly matching TRBD2 (5 bases). Per the germline V gene, CDR1 is SNHLY and CDR2 is FYNNEI. V lost 5 bases and J 1 base, leaving 10 bases between the germline ends. This CDR3 comprises 14 residues. In nucleotides, the CDR3 is TGTGCCAGCAGTTTTAGCGAGGGCACAGATACGCAGTATTTT. The encoded protein is CASSFSEGTDTQYF.

The V call is TRBV19, the J call TRBJ2-5, with D possibly matching TRBD1 (5 bases). The CDR3 is 14 amino acids. CDR1 LNHDA and CDR2 SQIVND come from the germline V gene (reference sequence). Between the trimmed V and J ends, which lost 4 bases and 2 bases, there was a span of 11 bases. The CDR3 protein is CASSTGHTQETQYF. CDR3 nucleotides: TGTGCCAGTAGTACCGGACATACTCAAGAGACCCAGTACTTC.

The chain couples TRBV2 to TRBJ1-5, with D tentatively TRBD1 (5 bases). The germline CDR1 and CDR2 sequences are SNHLY and FYNNEI. The CDR3 length is 15 residues. V was pared by 4 bases and J by 0 bases, with 10 bases between. The CDR3: CASSGYRHSNQPQHF. The CDR3 DNA follows: TGTGCCAGCAGTGGGTACAGGCATAGCAATCAGCCCCAGCATTTT.

The chain carries TRBV4-3 and TRBJ2-2; 7 bases map to TRBD2. The CDR3 length is 16 residues. Germline V gene data show CDR1 as LGHNA and CDR2 as YSLEER. J lost 8 bases, V lost 0 bases, and 9 bases had no gene match. CDR3: CASSQDRGSILGELFF. Written as DNA, the CDR3 is TGCGCCAGCAGCCAAGACCGCGGGAGTATTCTGGGGGAGCTGTTTTTT.

This chain connects TRBV11-3 to TRBJ2-7; D unclear. Germline CDR1 is SGHNT and CDR2 is YENEEA. CDR3 length: 11 residues. V lost 8 bases, J lost 3 bases, and 8 bases lay in between. In DNA form, the CDR3 reads TGTGCCAGCGGAGTGGGCTACGAGCAGTACTTC. Protein sequence: CASGVGYEQYF.